The 23 T cell receptor beta chains below were found in one sample sequenced in a study of tumor and adjacent non-tumor tissue in lung cancer. RNA was extracted from bulk tissue without any cell sorting. TCRbeta libraries were built with three rounds of nested PCR, modified from ARM-PCR. TCRdb re-called the multiplex PCR reads with MiXCR, one entry per CDR3 protein. The table includes around 70,000 distinct CDR3 sequences, about three quarters detected once. Specimen: lung tumor tissue. The receptors here all came from a man in his 60s with non-small cell lung cancer.

Remarks on this clonotype: At one end the junction does not follow the germline gene, possibly because of a read error. The gene calls are TRBV20-1 and TRBJ2-1; 14 bases fit TRBD2. The germline V gene encodes CDR1 DFQATT and CDR2 SNEGSKA (reference sequence). This CDR3 comprises 15 residues. The CDR3 sequence is CGARLAGGSYIEQFF. DNA for the CDR3: TGCGGTGCTAGACTAGCGGGAGGGTCCTACATTGAGCAGTTCTTC.

This clonotype was recorded a few times. It may be a read error: a sequence one base away is much more abundant. This chain's CDR3 is CASTRGGFQQF. The DNA for the CDR3 is TGTGCCAGCACCCGGGGGGGTTTCCAGCAATTT. V usage is TRBV6-1 and J usage is TRBJ1-5; D possibly corresponds to TRBD1 (5 bases). Per the germline V gene, CDR1 is MNHNS and CDR2 is SASEGT. The CDR3 sequence is 11 residues long.

This clonotype was counted between two and nine times. This may stem from a read error, because a much larger clone lies one nucleotide away. The chain employs TRBV6-1 and TRBJ2-7; TRBD1 is a possible D gene (5 bases). This CDR3 region has 12 residues. Germline-derived CDR1 and CDR2 are MNHNS and SASEGT. The CDR3 protein is CANSERGTVVDF. The CDR3 region has the DNA TGTGCCAACAGTGAAAGGGGCACGGTGGTAGACTTC.

As to this clonotype: Germline is not matched at one junction end, which may reflect a read error. The J gene is TRBJ2-3, the V gene TRBV29-1; D is possibly TRBD1 (6 bases). Germline CDR1 is SQVTM and CDR2 is ANQGSEA. The CDR3 is 15 residues long. The CDR3 sequence: CSIEVSRGVTDTQYF. CDR3 sequence (DNA): TGCAGCATTGAAGTGAGCAGGGGTGTCACAGATACGCAGTATTTT.

This clonotype was counted only a few times. This sequence may be a read error, since a much larger clone differs from it by one base. The rearrangement uses TRBV5-6 and TRBJ2-3; 7 bases agree with TRBD2. After removal of 0 bases from V and 3 bases from J, the junction contained 7 bases not matched to a gene. The CDR3 is 16 residues long. The germline V gene has CDR1 SGHDT and CDR2 YYEEEE. CDR3 DNA: TGTGCCAGCAGCTTGGTACTAGCGCGAGGAACAGATACGCAGTATTTT. Its protein is CASSLVLARGTDTQYF.

Details on this clonotype: A read error may explain this, as a much larger clone is one base away. This sequence joins TRBV18 and TRBJ2-2, with D possibly matching TRBD2 (6 bases). Germline lookup yields CDR1 KGHSH and CDR2 LQKENI. V gave up 3 bases and J gave up 1 base, with 9 bases separating them. This CDR3 has 15 residues. This CDR3 is CASSPGRGNTGELFF. CDR3 nucleotide sequence: TGTGCCAGCTCACCCGGGAGAGGGAACACCGGGGAGCTGTTTTTT. The full variable domain, rest sourced from reference TRBV18 and TRBJ2-2, is NAGVMQNPRHLVRRRGQEARLRCSPMKGHSHVYWYRQLPEEGLKFMVYLQKENIIDESGMPKERFSAEFPKEGPSILRIQQVVRGDSAAYFCASSPGRGNTGELFFGEGSRLTVL.

To note about this clonotype: A much larger clonotype is one base distant, so this may be a read error. The chain joins TRBV6-2 or TRBV6-3 to TRBJ2-2, with TRBD2 matching over 13 bases. The CDR3 extends over 15 amino acids. Per the germline V gene, CDR1 is MNHEY and CDR2 is SVGEGT. Here the CDR3 reads CAGSTGLAGAGKLFF. CDR3 sequence (DNA): TGTGCCGGCAGCACAGGACTAGCGGGAGCCGGGAAGCTGTTTTTT.

Concerning this clonotype itself: The conserved phenylalanine or tryptophan normally closing the CDR3 is absent here, so this likely arose from a read error. It is unclear where the CDR3 begins or ends on the DNA, so no DNA is shown, and the CDR3 is as TCRdb lists it. The rearrangement links TRBV6-5 to TRBJ1-5. The CDR3 extends over 13 residues, inclusive of both ends. Germline CDR1 reads MNHEY; CDR2 reads SVGAGI. The CDR3 here is CASSYRLNPPQNL.

In regard to this clonotype: The junction does not match germline at one end; this may be a read error. The chain joins TRBV7-8 to TRBJ2-7; the D is unclear. CDR1 is SGHVS and CDR2 is FQNEAQ in the germline V gene. The CDR3 loop spans 16 amino acids. In nucleotides, the CDR3 is TGTGCCAGCAGGTTAGATGGGCTCGGCAGCTCCTACGAGCAATACTTC. Residues: CASRLDGLGSSYEQYF.

This clonotype was observed a single time. The chain combines TRBV20-1 with TRBJ2-5; D gene ambiguous. Trimming stripped 2 bases from V and 14 bases from J, with 27 bases between. Germline V gives CDR1 DFQATT, CDR2 SNEGSKA (reference sequence). CDR3 length equals 15 residues. The CDR3 loop is CSARPVASVQETYYF. Written as DNA, the CDR3 is TGCAGTGCTAGACCAGTAGCATCAGTCCAAGAGACCTACTACTTC.

Regarding this clonotype: Sequence at one end of the junction differs from germline and may be a read error. The chain uses TRBV29-1 and TRBJ1-1, with a tentative D call TRBD1 (5 bases). This CDR3 is built from 13 residues. Germline CDR1 and CDR2: SQVTM and ANQGSEA. For the CDR3, the DNA is TGCTGCGTGAAAGGGGTGAGGAACACTGAAGCTTTCTTT. Its protein product is CCVKGVRNTEAFF.

With respect to this clonotype: An end of the junction differs from the germline gene, which may be a read error. CDR3 residues: CVSSYHGVRDSLNTEAFF. CDR3 coding DNA: TGTGTCAGCAGTTATCACGGCGTCCGAGACAGCTTGAACACTGAAGCTTTCTTT. The chain links TRBV6-5 to TRBJ1-1, with D possibly being TRBD1 (5 bases). Germline V gives CDR1 MNHEY, CDR2 SVGAGI. The CDR3 is 18 amino acids.

About this clonotype itself: At one of its ends the junction is not consistent with the germline gene, which may arise from a read error. This sequence joins TRBV20-1 and TRBJ2-7; D possibly matches TRBD1 or TRBD2 (5 bases each). Germline V gene sequence: CDR1 DFQATT, CDR2 SNEGSKA (reference sequence). The CDR3 is 14 amino acids. The CDR3 spells CSAEPGTRSYEKYF. The CDR3 DNA sequence: TGCAGTGCTGAACCCGGGACCCGCTCCTACGAGAAGTACTTC.

Concerning this clonotype itself: One end of the junction varies from germline; a read error may be responsible. CDR3 loop: CSPNEVRRGYGYTF. The CDR3 DNA follows: TGTAGTCCTAATGAGGTTCGAAGGGGCTATGGCTACACTTTC. The chain links TRBV20-1 to TRBJ1-2; perhaps TRBD1 as D (5 bases). Germline lookup yields CDR1 DFQATT and CDR2 SNEGSKA (reference sequence). The CDR3 extends over 14 amino acids.

The chain joins TRBV6-6 to TRBJ1-1; D is uncertain. V lost 6 bases and J lost 0, with 14 bases in between. The germline V gene encodes CDR1 MNHNY and CDR2 SVGAGI (reference sequence). There are 15 residues in the CDR3. This chain's CDR3 is CASRLKKFMNTEAFF. Written as DNA, the CDR3 is TGTGCCAGCAGGTTGAAGAAATTCATGAACACTGAAGCTTTCTTT.

On this clonotype itself: At one end the junction does not follow the germline gene, possibly because of a read error. The gene calls are TRBV20-1 and TRBJ2-3; TRBD1 matches 7 bases. The CDR3 runs 12 residues. Looked up from germline, CDR1 is DFQATT and CDR2 is SNEGSKA (reference sequence). Written as DNA, the CDR3 is TGCAGTGCTAGTACAGGGACAGATACGCTGTATTTT. The encoded protein is CSASTGTDTLYF.

As to this clonotype: This clone may be a read error of a much larger clone one base away. The rearrangement joins TRBV10-3 to TRBJ1-3; D is unresolved. This CDR3 spans 12 amino acids. Germline CDR1 reads ENHRY; CDR2 reads SYGVKD. The CDR3: CVITSLGNTIYF. In nucleotides, the CDR3 is TGTGTCATCACTTCATTGGGAAACACCATATATTTT.

The chain links TRBV6-5 to TRBJ2-5; a possible D gene is TRBD2 (6 bases). The CDR3 sequence is 13 residues long. The germline gives CDR1 MNHEY, CDR2 SVGAGI. Deletions cut 6 bases from V and 11 bases from J, with 19 bases between. Written as DNA, the CDR3 is TGTGCCAGCAGGGCCTCACTTGGCGGGACTCAGTACTTC. Protein product: CASRASLGGTQYF.

Concerning this clonotype itself: At one end the junction does not follow the germline gene, possibly because of a read error. The chain carries TRBV6-5 and TRBJ1-1; D uncertain. The germline CDR1 and CDR2 sequences are MNHEY and SVGAGI. This CDR3 is built from 14 residues. CDR3 sequence: CASELGGMNIEAFF. CDR3 in DNA: TGTGCAAGCGAGTTAGGTGGGATGAACATTGAAGCTTTCTTT.

On this clonotype: Its ends do not fully match the called genes, so a read error is possible. CDR3 in amino acids: CTISEHGTSSRDSGTNVLTF. DNA for the CDR3: TGTACCATCAGTGAACATGGGACTAGCTCGAGGGACTCTGGGACCAACGTCCTGACTTTC. The genes are TRBV10-3 and TRBJ2-6; 9 nucleotides agree with TRBD2. This CDR3 is 20 amino acids long. Germline CDR1 ENHRY, CDR2 SYGVKD.

As concerns this clonotype: The conserved phenylalanine or tryptophan is not found at the CDR3 terminus, so this likely reflects a read error. V and J are TRBV20-1 and TRBJ2-1; 8 bases line up with TRBD2. Trimming removed 8 bases from V and 6 bases from J; junction bases left unmatched: 12. Germline V gene lookup returns CDR1 DFQATT and CDR2 SNEGSKA (reference sequence). This CDR3 comprises 14 residues. Here the CDR3 DNA reads TGCAGTACCGCCGGGAGGGCCCCCTTCAATGAGCAGTTCTTG. Translation: CSTAGRAPFNEQFL.

The chain's CDR3 is CSVRDRADEQYF. The CDR3 region has the DNA TGCAGTGTGAGGGACCGAGCCGACGAGCAGTACTTC. The chain couples TRBV20-1 to TRBJ2-7, with D perhaps assigned TRBD1 or TRBD2 (5 bases each). Per the germline V gene, CDR1 is DFQATT and CDR2 is SNEGSKA (reference sequence). The CDR3 covers 12 residues. The V end was cut by 7 bases, the J end by 5 bases, with 15 bases between.

The sample holds many counts of this clonotype. The chain joins TRBV6-1 to TRBJ2-1; D unresolved. Deletions cut 4 bases from V and 10 bases from J, with 17 bases between. The CDR3 extends over 14 amino acids. CDR1 and CDR2 (germline): MNHNS, SASEGT. Here the CDR3 reads CASSVDPPAPEQFF. The DNA for the CDR3 is TGTGCCAGCAGTGTCGATCCCCCCGCACCCGAGCAGTTCTTC.